The sequence of this T cell receptor (beta chain) was determined in a study of blood T cell repertoires in COVID-19. The overall study: Sample material is recorded as cDNA or gDNA derived from T cells, B-cell-depleted T cells, or PBMCs.

As handled by the study authors: From reference gene primer amplification, estimates of nucleated cell counts were derived. Generated by immunoSEQ multiplex PCR, the TCRdb table keeps only in-frame clones and is missing some. V and J calls and clone size come straight from that table; D and trimming were deduced from the DNA. The table has 250,000 to 350,000 clones, 70% to 90% seen once; the top ten hold roughly 4%. This CDR3 is built from 8 residues. The V end was cut by 8 bases, the J end by 11 bases, with 3 bases between. Germline V gene lookup returns CDR1 KGHDR and CDR2 SFDVKD. V and J are TRBV24-1 and TRBJ1-5; D gene uncertain. This sequence originates from a woman in her fifties or sixties with active or convalescent COVID-19. Sequenced sample: peripheral blood. CDR3 in amino acids: CATNSQHF. DNA for the CDR3: TGTGCCACCAACTCCCAGCATTTT.